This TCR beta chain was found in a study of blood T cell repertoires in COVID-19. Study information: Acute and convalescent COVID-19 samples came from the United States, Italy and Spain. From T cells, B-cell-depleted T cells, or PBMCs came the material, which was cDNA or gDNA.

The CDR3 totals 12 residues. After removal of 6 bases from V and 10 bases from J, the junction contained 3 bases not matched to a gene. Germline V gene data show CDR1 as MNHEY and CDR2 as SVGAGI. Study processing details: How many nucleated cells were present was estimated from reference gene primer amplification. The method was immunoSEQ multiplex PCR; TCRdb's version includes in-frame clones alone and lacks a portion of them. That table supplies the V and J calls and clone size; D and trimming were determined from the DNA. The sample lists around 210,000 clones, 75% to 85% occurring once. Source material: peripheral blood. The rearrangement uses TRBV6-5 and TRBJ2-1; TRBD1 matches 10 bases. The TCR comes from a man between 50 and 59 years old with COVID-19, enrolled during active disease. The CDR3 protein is CASSDRGREQFF. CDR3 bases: TGTGCCAGCAGCGACAGGGGGCGGGAGCAGTTCTTC.